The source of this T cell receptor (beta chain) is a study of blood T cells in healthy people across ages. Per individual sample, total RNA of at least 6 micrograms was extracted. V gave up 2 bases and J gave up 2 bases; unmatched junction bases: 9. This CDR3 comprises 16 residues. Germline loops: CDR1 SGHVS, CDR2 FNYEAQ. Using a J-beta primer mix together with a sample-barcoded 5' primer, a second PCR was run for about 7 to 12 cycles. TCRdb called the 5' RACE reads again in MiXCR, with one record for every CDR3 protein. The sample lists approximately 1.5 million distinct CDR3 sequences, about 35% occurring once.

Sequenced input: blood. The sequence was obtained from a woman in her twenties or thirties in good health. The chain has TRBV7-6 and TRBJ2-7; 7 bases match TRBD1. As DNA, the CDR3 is TGTGCCAGCAGCTTATTGTACAGGGGATTTCCCTACGAGCAGTACTTC. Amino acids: CASSLLYRGFPYEQYF.